These 22 T cell receptor beta chains share one sample of origin, sequenced in a study of control samples from healthy donors and cancer patients. The repertoire was sequenced with immunoSEQ multiplex PCR; TCRdb's copy has only in-frame clones and lacks some. The sample has over 150,000 clones; 96% are singletons. The sample taken for sequencing was blood. The source is a woman in her twenties or thirties in good health.

This clone was recorded once. A read error may account for a junction end that differs from germline. The rearrangement joins TRBV28 to TRBJ1-2, with TRBD1 matching over 9 bases. The germline gives CDR1 MDHEN, CDR2 SYDVKM. The CDR3 consists of 18 residues. The CDR3, as DNA: TGTGCCGGCAGTCCCTCCTTCAATTTAAGACAGGGGGGCAAGGGCTACACCTTC. Amino acids: CAGSPSFNLRQGGKGYTF.

This chain connects TRBV4-1 to TRBJ2-3; 7 positions agree with TRBD2. The CDR3 loop spans 15 amino acids. Germline V gene data show CDR1 as MGHRA and CDR2 as YSYEKL. With V trimmed by 0 bases and J by 1 base, 1 base remained unmatched. CDR3 sequence: CASSQETSGTDTQYF. In DNA, the CDR3 is TGCGCCAGCAGCCAAGAAACTAGCGGCACAGATACGCAGTATTTT.

This chain links TRBV19 with TRBJ2-4, with no clear D. The CDR3 spans 15 residues. V lost 4 bases and J lost 3, with 13 bases in between. The V gene's germline CDR1 is LNHDA and CDR2 SQIVND (reference sequence). The CDR3 DNA reads as TGTGCCAGTAGTAACCCCCCGGAAGGCAAAAACATTCAGTACTTC. This codes for CASSNPPEGKNIQYF.

The genes are TRBV28 and TRBJ1-1, with a tentative D call TRBD1 (6 bases). Trimming removed 1 base at V and 3 bases at J, with 12 bases between. This CDR3 is 15 amino acids long. Germline V gene sequence: CDR1 MDHEN, CDR2 SYDVKM. The CDR3 region is CASSLLQGKDTEAFF. CDR3 nucleotides: TGTGCCAGCAGTTTATTGCAGGGGAAGGACACTGAAGCTTTCTTT.

The chain carries TRBV7-9 and TRBJ2-1; D unclear. Trimming shortened V by 2 bases and J by 1 base, and 9 bases separated the two germline ends. The CDR3 is 15 amino acids. CDR1 is SEHNR and CDR2 is FQNEAQ in the germline V gene (reference sequence). The DNA of the CDR3 is TGTGCCAGCAGCTTAACGGACCGATCCTACAATGAGCAGTTCTTC. Amino acid sequence: CASSLTDRSYNEQFF.

This rearrangement joins TRBV11-2 to TRBJ2-7; D uncertain. The CDR3 spans 13 residues. The germline CDR1 and CDR2 sequences are SGHAT and FQNNGV. Trimming cost V 5 bases and J 0 bases, with 8 bases left between them. CDR3 sequence (DNA): TGTGCCAGCAGCCAACATCTCTCCTACGAGCAGTACTTC. Its protein is CASSQHLSYEQYF. The full variable domain, in which reference TRBV11-2 and TRBJ2-7 provide the parts outside the CDR3, is EAGVAQSPRYKIIEKRQSVAFWCNPISGHATLYWYQQILGQGPKLLIQFQNNGVVDDSQLPKDRFSAERLKGVDSTLKIQPAKLEDSAVYLCASSQHLSYEQYFGPGTRLTVT.

The chain combines TRBV6-6 with TRBJ1-3, with D uncertain. The CDR3 totals 14 residues. Germline CDR1 is MNHNY and CDR2 is SVGAGI (reference sequence). V was cut by 2 bases and J by 0 bases, with 5 bases left in between. The CDR3 DNA sequence: TGTGCCAGCAGTTACCCGAACTCTGGAAACACCATATATTTT. Translation: CASSYPNSGNTIYF.

CDR3 region: CAISEVAGGSYEQYF. In DNA, the CDR3 is TGTGCCATCAGTGAGGTAGCGGGAGGGTCCTACGAGCAGTACTTC. The genes are TRBV10-3 and TRBJ2-7, with 11 bases aligning to TRBD2. With 2 bases clipped from V and 1 base from J, the junction kept 1 base outside the gene matches. CDR3 length equals 15 residues. CDR1 and CDR2 from the germline V gene are ENHRY and SYGVKD.

This chain joins TRBV28 and TRBJ2-1, with 11 bases lining up with TRBD2. Germline V gene sequence: CDR1 MDHEN, CDR2 SYDVKM. Trimming cost V 10 bases and J 4 bases; bases outside gene matches: 3. The CDR3 sequence is 13 residues long. The CDR3 sequence: CAIGTSGYNEQFF. The CDR3 region has the DNA TGTGCCATCGGGACTAGCGGATACAATGAGCAGTTCTTC. Full variable domain (rest looked up from reference TRBV28 and TRBJ2-1): DVKVTQSSRYLVKRTGEKVFLECVQDMDHENMFWYRQDPGLGLRLIYFSYDVKMKEKGDIPEGYSVSREKKERFSLILESASTNQTSMYLCAIGTSGYNEQFFGPGTRLTVL.

In its sample, this clone was seen once. V is TRBV7-6 and J is TRBJ2-5; no reliable D call. Germline V gene lookup returns CDR1 SGHVS and CDR2 FNYEAQ. The CDR3 runs 14 residues. Trimming removed 4 bases at V and 3 bases at J, with 12 bases between. The CDR3 region has the DNA TGTGCCAGCAGCTCCCTCGACCTAAAAGAGACCCAGTACTTC. Its protein is CASSSLDLKETQYF.

In this sample, this clone turned up once. The chain carries TRBV13 and TRBJ2-5; the D is unclear. CDR3 length: 11 residues. The germline V gene encodes CDR1 PRHDT and CDR2 FYEKMQ (reference sequence). V was trimmed by 2 bases and J by 4 bases, leaving 2 bases between them. The CDR3 spells CASSLLETQYF. The DNA for the CDR3 is TGTGCCAGCAGCTTACTAGAGACCCAGTACTTC. Combining the CDR3 with reference TRBV13 and TRBJ2-5 gives the whole variable domain AAGVIQSPRHLIKEKRETATLKCYPIPRHDTVYWYQQGPGQDPQFLISFYEKMQSDKGSIPDRFSAQQFSDYHSELNMSSLELGDSALYFCASSLLETQYFGPGTRLLVL.

This clone was detected a few times. The V gene is TRBV9, the J gene TRBJ2-2; 9 bases align to TRBD1. This CDR3 is 16 amino acids long. The V gene end was trimmed by 4 bases and the J gene end by 5 bases; junction bases not matched to a gene: 9. Germline assignment: CDR1 SGDLS and CDR2 YYNGEE. In nucleotides, the CDR3 is TGTGCCAGCAGCCCGCCGGGGACAGGGCAAACCGGGGAGCTGTTTTTT. It codes for CASSPPGTGQTGELFF.

Remarks on this clone: Other DNA sequences in the sample encode the same CDR3. V usage is TRBV27 and J usage is TRBJ2-1; 12 bases agree with TRBD2. Germline CDR1 and CDR2: MNHEY and SMNVEV (reference sequence). The CDR3 runs to 15 residues. Trimming cost V 6 bases and J 4 bases; bases outside gene matches: 4. The CDR3 protein is CASSPGLAGYNEQFF. The CDR3 DNA sequence: TGTGCCAGCAGCCCCGGACTAGCGGGGTACAATGAGCAGTTCTTC.

The CDR3, as DNA: TGTGCCAGCAGTTTCCGGGACAGGGCCCGGGGTGAAGCTTTCTTT. Translating it yields CASSFRDRARGEAFF. J is TRBJ1-1 and V is TRBV6-5, with TRBD1 matching 9 bases. J lost 7 bases, V lost 4 bases, and 10 bases had no gene match. Germline CDR1 is MNHEY and CDR2 is SVGAGI. This CDR3 contains 15 residues.

The chain has TRBV7-6 and TRBJ2-1; tentatively, D is TRBD1 (6 bases). Trimming shortened V by 5 bases and J by 2 bases, and 22 bases separated the two germline ends. Per the germline V gene, CDR1 is SGHVS and CDR2 is FNYEAQ. The CDR3 has 18 residues. The CDR3 DNA reads as TGTGCCAGCAGCCTCCTAAAAACGACAGGCCGGCCCTACAATGAGCAGTTCTTC. It yields the protein CASSLLKTTGRPYNEQFF.

The V call is TRBV7-3, the J call TRBJ2-3; maybe TRBD1 (6 bases). V was cut by 4 bases and J by 3 bases, with 17 bases left in between. The CDR3 has 16 amino acids. Germline V gene data show CDR1 as SGHTA and CDR2 as FQGTGA. The CDR3 sequence is CASSSRRGRETDTQYF. The CDR3, as DNA: TGTGCCAGCAGCTCTCGCAGGGGAAGGGAGACAGATACGCAGTATTTT.

The chain employs TRBV2 and TRBJ2-5; D tentatively fits TRBD1 or TRBD2 (5 bases each). V shed 6 bases and J shed 5 bases, with 22 bases lying between them. The CDR3 consists of 16 residues. Germline lookup yields CDR1 SNHLY and CDR2 FYNNEI. The CDR3 region has the DNA TGTGCCAGCAGCACGACCGGGACCTGGACGGGGGAGACCCAGTACTTC. Protein product: CASSTTGTWTGETQYF.

This chain uses TRBV7-6 with TRBJ2-5, with a weak D call TRBD2 (5 bases). Trimming stripped 0 bases from V and 5 bases from J, with 19 bases between. CDR3 length equals 17 residues. Germline loops: CDR1 SGHVS, CDR2 FNYEAQ. The chain's CDR3 is CASSLAVELERNETQYF. DNA for the CDR3: TGTGCCAGCAGCTTAGCGGTAGAACTAGAGAGGAACGAGACCCAGTACTTC.

The CDR3 here is CSVSSNYGYTF. The CDR3 DNA sequence: TGCAGCGTTTCATCAAACTATGGCTACACCTTC. This rearrangement joins TRBV29-1 to TRBJ1-2; no definite D call. The V gene lost 5 bases and the J gene lost 2 bases, with 6 bases spanning the gap. Germline V gene data show CDR1 as SQVTM and CDR2 as ANQGSEA. The CDR3 runs 11 residues.

The V gene is TRBV10-3, the J gene TRBJ1-2, with 7 bases identical to TRBD1. The CDR3 is 13 amino acids. The germline V gene has CDR1 ENHRY and CDR2 SYGVKD. Germline trimming cut 0 bases from V and 8 bases from J; bases unmatched to any gene: 3. The DNA of the CDR3 is TGTGCCATCAGTGAGTCGCAGGGGGTAGGCTACACCTTC. Its translation: CAISESQGVGYTF.

J is TRBJ1-1 and V is TRBV6-6; 8 nucleotides line up with TRBD1. Trimming took 0 bases from V and 4 from J; bases not matched to a gene: 4. Looked up from germline, CDR1 is MNHNY and CDR2 is SVGAGI (reference sequence). The CDR3 contains 15 residues. As DNA, the CDR3 is TGTGCCAGCAGTTACTCCTGGACAGGGACCACTGAAGCTTTCTTT. This sequence encodes CASSYSWTGTTEAFF.

This sequence joins TRBV4-1 and TRBJ2-5, with a weak D call TRBD1 (6 bases). This CDR3 has 15 amino acids. Germline values: CDR1 MGHRA, CDR2 YSYEKL. The V end was cut by 1 base, the J end by 7 bases, with 16 bases between. The CDR3 sequence: CASSQGMVEGGTQYF. The CDR3 nucleotides are TGCGCCAGCAGCCAAGGGATGGTCGAAGGGGGGACCCAGTACTTC.